This is a list of T cell receptor beta chains from one sample in a study of cytomegalovirus exposure and HLA in healthy donors. The table came from immunoSEQ multiplex PCR; TCRdb's copy has only in-frame clones and leaves some out. The table records some 98,000 clones, about three quarters of them present only once. Material: PBMCs. The receptors come from a man between 35 and 55 years old in good health and CMV-seronegative. The CDR3 runs from the conserved cysteine through the conserved F or W. A D gene is named only where the DNA matches it firmly. Clone sizes are given selectively: once, few, many, or a class where the clone is expanded.

clone size	V gene	D gene	J gene	CDR3 protein	CDR3 DNA
.	TRBV5-1	.	TRBJ2-7	CASSLNHYEQYF	TGCGCCAGCAGCTTGAATCACTACGAGCAGTACTTC
.	TRBV6-1	TRBD1	TRBJ2-7	CASSEGTGGTTYEQYF	TGTGCCAGCAGTGAAGGAACAGGGGGGACAACCTACGAGCAGTACTTC
.	TRBV15	TRBD1	TRBJ1-5	CATSKGQGAPIQPQHF	TGTGCCACCAGCAAGGGACAGGGGGCGCCGATTCAGCCCCAGCATTTT
.	TRBV5-1	.	TRBJ2-3	CASSPTALDTDTQYF	TGCGCCAGCAGCCCAACTGCCCTAGACACAGATACGCAGTATTTT
medium-sized	TRBV5-6	TRBD1	TRBJ2-7	CASSLGGQGGDYEQYF	TGTGCCAGCAGCTTGGGGGGACAGGGAGGGGACTACGAGCAGTACTTC
.	TRBV7-9	TRBD1	TRBJ1-4	CASSAGQLLPNEKLFF	TGTGCCAGCAGCGCGGGACAGCTCCTACCAAATGAAAAACTGTTTTTT
.	TRBV5-1	TRBD1	TRBJ1-6	CASSTMGTQGAVQSPLHF	TGCGCCAGCAGCACGATGGGGACACAGGGGGCAGTTCAATCACCCCTCCACTTT
.	TRBV19	TRBD2	TRBJ2-3	CASSMGGGADTQYF	TGTGCCAGTAGTATGGGCGGGGGGGCGGATACGCAGTATTTT
.	TRBV29-1	TRBD2	TRBJ2-3	CSVEVRRGGADTQYF	TGCAGCGTTGAAGTCAGGCGGGGGGGAGCAGATACGCAGTATTTT
few	TRBV30	TRBD1	TRBJ1-2	CAWSNPGTGSGYTF	TGTGCCTGGAGCAATCCCGGGACAGGGAGTGGCTACACCTTC
.	TRBV10-3	.	TRBJ1-4	CAISESDSNVLFF	TGTGCCATCAGTGAGTCGGACAGCAATGTGTTGTTTTTT
.	TRBV6-5	.	TRBJ2-6	CASSSGDSGANVLTF	TGTGCCAGCTCGTCAGGGGACTCTGGGGCCAACGTCCTGACTTTC
.	TRBV10-3	TRBD1	TRBJ1-5	CAIGQGVNQPQHF	TGTGCCATCGGACAGGGGGTTAATCAGCCCCAGCATTTT
.	TRBV7-9	.	TRBJ2-3	CASSKTGFGDTQYF	TGTGCCAGCAGCAAAACAGGGTTCGGAGATACGCAGTATTTT
.	TRBV4-1	.	TRBJ1-1	CASSPIITDTEAFF	TGCGCCAGCAGCCCGATTATTACGGACACTGAAGCTTTCTTT
.	TRBV7-9	TRBD2	TRBJ2-3	CASSFGGDGDTDTQYF	TGTGCCAGCAGCTTTGGGGGGGACGGAGACACAGATACGCAGTATTTT
.	TRBV7-6	.	TRBJ2-7	CASSLGAQGSAYEQYF	TGTGCCAGCAGCTTAGGCGCACAGGGTAGCGCCTACGAGCAGTACTTC
.	TRBV5-6	TRBD1	TRBJ1-4	CASSLYRGHEKLFF	TGTGCCAGCAGCTTGTACAGGGGGCACGAAAAACTGTTTTTT
.	TRBV27	.	TRBJ2-2	CASSETGTRNTGELFF	TGTGCCAGCAGTGAAACCGGGACAAGGAACACCGGGGAGCTGTTTTTT
once	TRBV4-3	.	TRBJ1-6	CASSYTARASYNSPLHF	TGCGCCAGCAGCTACACGGCCAGGGCTTCCTATAATTCACCCCTCCACTTT
.	TRBV2	.	TRBJ2-7	CASFRGKPYEQYF	TGTGCCAGTTTCAGGGGAAAACCCTACGAGCAGTACTTC
.	TRBV7-2	TRBD2	TRBJ2-7	CASSLYRSSGRPYEQYF	TGTGCCAGCAGCTTATATCGGTCGAGCGGGAGACCCTACGAGCAGTACTTC
.	TRBV9	TRBD2	TRBJ2-1	CASSVIAGGYNEQFF	TGTGCCAGCAGCGTAATCGCGGGGGGGTACAATGAGCAGTTCTTC
.	TRBV5-1	.	TRBJ2-3	CASSGGTDTQYF	TGCGCCAGCAGCGGGGGGACAGATACGCAGTATTTT
.	TRBV5-1	.	TRBJ1-2	CASSLDRSGYGYTF	TGCGCCAGCAGCTTGGACCGATCGGGCTATGGCTACACCTTC
once	TRBV29-1	.	TRBJ2-2	CSVVVGATGELFF	TGCAGCGTTGTGGTAGGGGCCACCGGGGAGCTGTTTTTT
.	TRBV2	TRBD1	TRBJ1-2	CASRVDRVANYGYTF	TGTGCCAGCAGAGTAGACAGGGTCGCTAACTATGGCTACACCTTC
.	TRBV20-1	.	TRBJ2-1	CSARAYNEQFF	TGCAGTGCTAGAGCTTACAATGAGCAGTTCTTC
.	TRBV18	TRBD2	TRBJ2-1	CASSGLAGDEQFF	TGTGCCAGCTCGGGACTAGCGGGGGATGAGCAGTTCTTC
.	TRBV5-5	TRBD1	TRBJ1-1	CASSSRDRLNTEAFF	TGTGCCAGCAGCTCAAGGGACAGGCTGAACACTGAAGCTTTCTTT